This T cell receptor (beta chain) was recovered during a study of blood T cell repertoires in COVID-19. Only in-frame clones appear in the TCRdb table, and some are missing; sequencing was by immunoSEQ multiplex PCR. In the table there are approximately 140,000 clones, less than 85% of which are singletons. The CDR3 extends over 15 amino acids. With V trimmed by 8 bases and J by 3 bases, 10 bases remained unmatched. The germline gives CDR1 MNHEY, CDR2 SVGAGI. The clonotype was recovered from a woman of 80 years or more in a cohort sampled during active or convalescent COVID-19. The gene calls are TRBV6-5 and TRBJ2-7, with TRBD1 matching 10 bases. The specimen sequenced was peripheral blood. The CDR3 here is CASRSKGTGDYEQYF. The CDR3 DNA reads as TGTGCCAGCCGCTCGAAGGGGACAGGGGACTACGAGCAGTACTTC.